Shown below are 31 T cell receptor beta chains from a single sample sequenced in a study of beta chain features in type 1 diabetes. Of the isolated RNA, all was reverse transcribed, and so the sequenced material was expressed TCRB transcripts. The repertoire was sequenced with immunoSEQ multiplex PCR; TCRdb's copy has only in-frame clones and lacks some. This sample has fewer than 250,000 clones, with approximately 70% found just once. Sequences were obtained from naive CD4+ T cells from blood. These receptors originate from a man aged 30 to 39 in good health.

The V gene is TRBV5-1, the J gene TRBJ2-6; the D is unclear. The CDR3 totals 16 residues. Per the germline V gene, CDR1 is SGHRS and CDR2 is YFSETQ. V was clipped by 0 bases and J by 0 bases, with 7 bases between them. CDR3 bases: TGCGCCAGCAGCTTGGAGCTAAGCTCTGGGGCCAACGTCCTGACTTTC. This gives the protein CASSLELSSGANVLTF.

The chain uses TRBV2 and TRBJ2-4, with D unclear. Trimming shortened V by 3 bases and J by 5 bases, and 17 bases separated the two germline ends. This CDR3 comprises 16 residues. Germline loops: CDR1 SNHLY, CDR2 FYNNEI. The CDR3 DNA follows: TGTGCCAGCAGTGAGATTCGCGGCATTGGCGAAAACATTCAGTACTTC. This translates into CASSEIRGIGENIQYF.

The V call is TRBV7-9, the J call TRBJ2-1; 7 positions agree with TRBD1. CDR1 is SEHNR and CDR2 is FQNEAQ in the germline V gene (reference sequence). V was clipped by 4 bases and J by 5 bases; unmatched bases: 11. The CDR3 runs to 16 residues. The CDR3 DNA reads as TGTGCCAGCAGCTGGGGGTCGGACAGGCCACACAATGAGCAGTTCTTC. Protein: CASSWGSDRPHNEQFF.

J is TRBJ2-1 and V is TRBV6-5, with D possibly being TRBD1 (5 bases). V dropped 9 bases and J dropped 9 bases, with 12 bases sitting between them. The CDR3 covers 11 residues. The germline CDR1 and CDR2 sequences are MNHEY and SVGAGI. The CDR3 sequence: CASTGFAEQFF. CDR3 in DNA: TGTGCCAGTACAGGTTTTGCTGAGCAGTTCTTC.

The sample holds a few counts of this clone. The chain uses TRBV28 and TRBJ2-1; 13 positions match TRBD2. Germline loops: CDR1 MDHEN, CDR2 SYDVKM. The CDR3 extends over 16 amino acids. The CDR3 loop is CGAGTSGKGRYNEQFF. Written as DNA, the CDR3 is TGTGGCGCCGGGACTAGCGGGAAGGGGCGATACAATGAGCAGTTCTTC.

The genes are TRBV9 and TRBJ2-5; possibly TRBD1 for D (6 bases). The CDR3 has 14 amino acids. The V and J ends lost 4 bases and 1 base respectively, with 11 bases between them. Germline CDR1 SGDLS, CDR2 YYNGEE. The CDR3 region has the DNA TGTGCCAGCAGCTGGCAGGGGACCCAAGAGACCCAGTACTTC. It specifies CASSWQGTQETQYF.

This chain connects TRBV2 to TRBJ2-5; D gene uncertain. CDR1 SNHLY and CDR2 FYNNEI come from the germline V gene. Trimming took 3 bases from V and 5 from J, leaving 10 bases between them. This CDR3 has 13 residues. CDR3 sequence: CASSDLIGETQYF. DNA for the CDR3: TGTGCCAGCAGTGACCTCATAGGGGAGACCCAGTACTTC.

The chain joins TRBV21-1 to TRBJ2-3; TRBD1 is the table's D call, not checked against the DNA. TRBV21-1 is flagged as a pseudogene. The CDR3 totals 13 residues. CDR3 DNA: TGTGCCAGCAGTGTCGACAGGGGCGATACGCAGTATTTT. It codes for CASSVDRGDTQYF.

In DNA form, the CDR3 reads TGTGCCAGCAGCCCCGTGTACGAGCAGTACTTC. Translating gives CASSPVYEQYF. The chain recombines TRBV5-4 with TRBJ2-7; D remains ambiguous. The CDR3 has 11 amino acids. V shed 4 bases and J shed 4 bases, with 6 bases lying between them. The germline V gene encodes CDR1 SGHNT and CDR2 YYREEE (reference sequence).

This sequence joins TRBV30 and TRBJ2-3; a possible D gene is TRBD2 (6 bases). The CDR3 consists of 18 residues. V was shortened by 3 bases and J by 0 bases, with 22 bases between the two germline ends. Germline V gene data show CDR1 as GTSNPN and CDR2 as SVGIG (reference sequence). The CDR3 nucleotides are TGTGCCTGGAGGAAAATATGGAGGGGTGCAGCGAGCACAGATACGCAGTATTTT. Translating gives CAWRKIWRGAASTDTQYF.

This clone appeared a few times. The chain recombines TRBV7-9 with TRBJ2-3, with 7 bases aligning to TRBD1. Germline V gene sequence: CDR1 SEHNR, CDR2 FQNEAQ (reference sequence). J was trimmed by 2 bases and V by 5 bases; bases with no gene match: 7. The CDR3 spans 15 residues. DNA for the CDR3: TGTGCCAGCAGCGCCCTGGGACAGAACACAGATACGCAGTATTTT. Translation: CASSALGQNTDTQYF. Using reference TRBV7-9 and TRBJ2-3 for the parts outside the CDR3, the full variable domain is DTGVSQNPRHKITKRGQNVTFRCDPISEHNRLYWYRQTLGQGPEFLTYFQNEAQLEKSRLLSDRFSAERPKGSFSTLEIQRTEQGDSAMYLCASSALGQNTDTQYFGPGTRLTVL.

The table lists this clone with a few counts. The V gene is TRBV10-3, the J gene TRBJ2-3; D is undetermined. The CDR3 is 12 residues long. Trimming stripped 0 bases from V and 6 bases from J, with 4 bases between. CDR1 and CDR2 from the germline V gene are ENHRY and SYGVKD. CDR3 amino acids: CAISESLDTQYF. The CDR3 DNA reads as TGTGCCATCAGTGAGTCGCTTGATACGCAGTATTTT.

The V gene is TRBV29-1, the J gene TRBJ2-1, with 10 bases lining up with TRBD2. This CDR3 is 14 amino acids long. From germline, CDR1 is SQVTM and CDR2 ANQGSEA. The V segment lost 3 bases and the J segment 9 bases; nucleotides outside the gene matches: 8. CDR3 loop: CSVETSGRATEQFF. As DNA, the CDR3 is TGCAGCGTTGAGACGAGCGGGAGGGCCACTGAGCAGTTCTTC.

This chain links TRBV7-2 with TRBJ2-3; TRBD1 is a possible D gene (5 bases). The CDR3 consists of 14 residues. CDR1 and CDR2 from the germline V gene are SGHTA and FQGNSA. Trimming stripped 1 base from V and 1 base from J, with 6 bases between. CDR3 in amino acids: CASSLGRGTDTQYF. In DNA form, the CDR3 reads TGTGCCAGCAGCTTAGGCAGGGGCACAGATACGCAGTATTTT.

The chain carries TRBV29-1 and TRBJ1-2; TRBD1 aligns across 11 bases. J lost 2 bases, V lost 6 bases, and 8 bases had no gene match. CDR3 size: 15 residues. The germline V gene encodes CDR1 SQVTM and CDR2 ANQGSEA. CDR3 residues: CSVDPGQGANYGYTF. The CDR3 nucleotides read TGCAGCGTCGACCCTGGACAGGGGGCAAACTATGGCTACACCTTC.

CDR3 nucleotide sequence: TGCGCCAGCAGCCAAGAGCCTAGCAATGAGCAGTTCTTC. Its translation: CASSQEPSNEQFF. J is TRBJ2-1 and V is TRBV4-3; D not certain. Germline CDR1 is LGHNA and CDR2 is YSLEER. V was trimmed by 0 bases and J by 6 bases, leaving 6 bases between them. This CDR3 spans 13 amino acids.

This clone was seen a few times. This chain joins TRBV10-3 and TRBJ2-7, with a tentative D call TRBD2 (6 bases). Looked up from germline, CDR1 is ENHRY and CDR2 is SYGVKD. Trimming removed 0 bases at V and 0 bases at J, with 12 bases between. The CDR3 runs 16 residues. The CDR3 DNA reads TGTGCCATCAGTGAGTCCAGGACGCGGGGCTCCTACGAGCAGTACTTC. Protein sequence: CAISESRTRGSYEQYF.

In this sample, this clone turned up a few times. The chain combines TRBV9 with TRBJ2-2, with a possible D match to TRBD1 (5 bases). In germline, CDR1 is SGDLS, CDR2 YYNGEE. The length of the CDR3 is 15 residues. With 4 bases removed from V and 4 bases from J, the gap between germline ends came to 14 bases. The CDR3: CASSPLGHSTGELFF. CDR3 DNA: TGTGCCAGCAGCCCCCTCGGACATTCCACCGGGGAGCTGTTTTTT.

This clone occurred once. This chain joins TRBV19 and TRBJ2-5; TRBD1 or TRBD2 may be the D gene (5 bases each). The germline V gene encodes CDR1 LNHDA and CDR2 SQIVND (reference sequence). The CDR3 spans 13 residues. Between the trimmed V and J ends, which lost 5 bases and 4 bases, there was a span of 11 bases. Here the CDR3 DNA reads TGTGCCAGTAGTGTAACCGGGACAGAGACCCAGTACTTC. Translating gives CASSVTGTETQYF.

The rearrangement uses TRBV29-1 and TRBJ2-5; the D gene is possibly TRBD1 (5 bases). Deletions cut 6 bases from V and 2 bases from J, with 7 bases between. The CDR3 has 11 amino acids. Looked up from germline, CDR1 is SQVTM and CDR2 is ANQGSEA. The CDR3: CSVRDQETQYF. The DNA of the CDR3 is TGCAGCGTCAGGGATCAAGAGACCCAGTACTTC.

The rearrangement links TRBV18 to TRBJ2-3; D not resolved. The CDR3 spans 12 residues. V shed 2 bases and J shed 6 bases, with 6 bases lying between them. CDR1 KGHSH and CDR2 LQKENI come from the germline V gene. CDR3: CASSPASDTQYF. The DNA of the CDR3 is TGTGCCAGCTCACCAGCAAGTGATACGCAGTATTTT.

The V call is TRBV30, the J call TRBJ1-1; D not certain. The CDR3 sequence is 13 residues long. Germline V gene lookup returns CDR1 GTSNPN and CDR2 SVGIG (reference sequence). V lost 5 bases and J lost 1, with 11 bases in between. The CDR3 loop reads CAWDLLGNTEAFF. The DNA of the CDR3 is TGTGCCTGGGACCTTCTAGGGAACACTGAAGCTTTCTTT.

The CDR3: CASQRVGEEQYF. The CDR3 nucleotides are TGCGCCAGCCAACGCGTTGGGGAGGAGCAGTACTTC. V usage is TRBV5-1 and J usage is TRBJ2-7, with TRBD2 as a possible D gene (5 bases). This CDR3 spans 12 amino acids. Germline CDR1 reads SGHRS; CDR2 reads YFSETQ. V was cut by 7 bases and J by 7 bases, with 15 bases left in between.

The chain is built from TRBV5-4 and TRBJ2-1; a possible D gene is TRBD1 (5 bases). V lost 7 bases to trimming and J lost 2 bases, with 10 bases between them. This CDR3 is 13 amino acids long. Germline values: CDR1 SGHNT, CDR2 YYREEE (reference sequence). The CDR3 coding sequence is TGTGCCAGCGGCGACAGTACCTACAATGAGCAGTTCTTC. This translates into CASGDSTYNEQFF.

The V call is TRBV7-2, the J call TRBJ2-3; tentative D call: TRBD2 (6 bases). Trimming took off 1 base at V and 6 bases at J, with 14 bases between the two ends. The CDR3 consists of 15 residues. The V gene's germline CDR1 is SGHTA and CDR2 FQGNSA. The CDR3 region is CASSLVFGGGDTQYF. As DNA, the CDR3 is TGTGCCAGCAGCTTAGTATTCGGTGGGGGGGATACGCAGTATTTT.

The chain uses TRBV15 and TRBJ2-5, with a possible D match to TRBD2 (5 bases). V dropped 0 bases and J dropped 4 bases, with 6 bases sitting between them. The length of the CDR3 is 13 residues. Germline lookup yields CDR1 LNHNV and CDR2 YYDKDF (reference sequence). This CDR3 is CATSREAGETQYF. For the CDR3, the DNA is TGTGCCACCAGCAGAGAGGCGGGAGAGACCCAGTACTTC. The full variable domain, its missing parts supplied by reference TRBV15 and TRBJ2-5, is DAMVIQNPRYQVTQFGKPVTLSCSQTLNHNVMYWYQQKSSQAPKLLFHYYDKDFNNEADTPDNFQSRRPNTSFCFLDIRSPGLGDTAMYLCATSREAGETQYFGPGTRLLVL.

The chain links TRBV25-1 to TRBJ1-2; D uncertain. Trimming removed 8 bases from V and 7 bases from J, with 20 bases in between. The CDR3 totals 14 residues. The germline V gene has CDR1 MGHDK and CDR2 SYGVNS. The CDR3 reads CASGYGGGMAGYTF. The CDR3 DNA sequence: TGTGCCAGCGGCTACGGAGGAGGGATGGCTGGCTACACCTTC.

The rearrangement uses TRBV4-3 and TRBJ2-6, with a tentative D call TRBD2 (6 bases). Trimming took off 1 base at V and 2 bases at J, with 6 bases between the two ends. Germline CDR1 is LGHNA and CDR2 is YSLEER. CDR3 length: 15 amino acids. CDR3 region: CASSQGEAGANVLTF. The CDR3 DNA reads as TGCGCCAGCAGCCAAGGGGAGGCTGGGGCCAACGTCCTGACTTTC.

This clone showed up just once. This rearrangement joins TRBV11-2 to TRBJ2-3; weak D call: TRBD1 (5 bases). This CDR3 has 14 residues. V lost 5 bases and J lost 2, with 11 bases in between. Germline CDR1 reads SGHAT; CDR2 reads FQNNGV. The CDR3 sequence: CASSAGILTDTQYF. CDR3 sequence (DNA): TGTGCCAGCAGCGCAGGGATCCTCACAGATACGCAGTATTTT.

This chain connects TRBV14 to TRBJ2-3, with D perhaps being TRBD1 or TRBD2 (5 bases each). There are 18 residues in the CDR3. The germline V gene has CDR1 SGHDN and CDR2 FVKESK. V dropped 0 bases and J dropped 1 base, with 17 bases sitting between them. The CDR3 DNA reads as TGTGCCAGCAGCCAAGACTGGGACGCCCAAGCCGGCACAGATACGCAGTATTTT. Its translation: CASSQDWDAQAGTDTQYF.

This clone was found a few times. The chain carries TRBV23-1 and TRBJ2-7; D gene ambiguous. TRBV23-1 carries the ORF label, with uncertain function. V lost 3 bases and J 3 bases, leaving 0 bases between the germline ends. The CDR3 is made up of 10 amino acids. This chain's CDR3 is CASSHYEQYF. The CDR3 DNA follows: TGCGCCAGCAGTCACTACGAGCAGTACTTC.